The 7 T cell receptor beta chains given below trace back to one sample, sequenced in a study of identical twins. TCRdb processed the 5' RACE reads anew with MiXCR; each CDR3 protein has one entry. The data contain around 670,000 distinct CDR3 sequences, around 6.1% of them singletons. What was sequenced was naive T cells sorted from blood. These receptors were collected from a man between 18 and 29 years old in good health.

The sample holds a few counts of this clonotype. The genes are TRBV18 and TRBJ2-5, with D possibly matching TRBD1 (6 bases). Germline-derived CDR1 and CDR2 are KGHSH and LQKENI. V dropped 0 bases and J dropped 3 bases, with 8 bases sitting between them. This CDR3 has 14 residues. The CDR3 nucleotides read TGTGCCAGCTCACCACCGGGGGCAGAAGAGACCCAGTACTTC. Translation gives CASSPPGAEETQYF.

A few counts support this clonotype. The chain combines TRBV19 with TRBJ2-2, with 7 bases that match TRBD1. The CDR3 contains 12 residues. The germline CDR1 and CDR2 sequences are LNHDA and SQIVND (reference sequence). After removal of 4 bases from V and 9 bases from J, the junction contained 2 bases not matched to a gene. The chain's CDR3 is CASSRQGRELFF. As DNA, the CDR3 is TGTGCCAGTAGTAGACAGGGCCGGGAGCTGTTTTTT.

V and J are TRBV20-1 and TRBJ1-4, with D hard to call. The CDR3 loop spans 17 amino acids. The V and J ends lost 0 bases and 0 bases respectively, with 14 bases between them. Germline V gene sequence: CDR1 DFQATT, CDR2 SNEGSKA (reference sequence). In DNA, the CDR3 is TGCAGTGCTAGAGAGATCCCCATACTTGCAACTAATGAAAAACTGTTTTTT. Amino acids: CSAREIPILATNEKLFF.

The sample holds many counts of this clonotype. V and J are TRBV15 and TRBJ2-7; 8 bases fit TRBD1. With 5 bases clipped from V and 4 bases from J, the junction kept 4 bases outside the gene matches. The CDR3 has 13 residues. Germline V gives CDR1 LNHNV, CDR2 YYDKDF (reference sequence). CDR3 loop: CATSLDRGYEQYF. CDR3 bases: TGTGCCACCAGCCTAGACAGGGGATACGAGCAGTACTTC.

This clonotype occurred many times. The V and J genes are TRBV11-2 and TRBJ2-3; 11 bases line up with TRBD2. The CDR3 has 16 residues. With V trimmed by 5 bases and J by 2 bases, 6 bases remained unmatched. CDR1 is SGHAT and CDR2 is FQNNGV in the germline V gene. This CDR3 is CASSPGLAAHTDTQYF. As DNA, the CDR3 is TGTGCCAGCAGCCCGGGACTAGCGGCTCACACAGATACGCAGTATTTT. Using reference TRBV11-2 and TRBJ2-3 for the parts outside the CDR3, the full variable domain is EAGVAQSPRYKIIEKRQSVAFWCNPISGHATLYWYQQILGQGPKLLIQFQNNGVVDDSQLPKDRFSAERLKGVDSTLKIQPAKLEDSAVYLCASSPGLAAHTDTQYFGPGTRLTVL.

This clonotype was picked up many times. J is TRBJ2-6 and V is TRBV5-1; perhaps D is TRBD1 or TRBD2 (5 bases each). Looked up from germline, CDR1 is SGHRS and CDR2 is YFSETQ. This CDR3 has 17 residues. V lost 4 bases, J lost 0 bases, and 14 bases lay in between. CDR3 amino acids: CASSRRDGNSGANVLTF. The CDR3 coding sequence is TGCGCCAGCAGCCGTCGGGACGGTAACTCTGGGGCCAACGTCCTGACTTTC. Full variable domain (remainder filled in from reference TRBV5-1 and TRBJ2-6): KAGVTQTPRYLIKTRGQQVTLSCSPISGHRSVSWYQQTPGQGLQFLFEYFSETQRNKGNFPGRFSGRQFSNSRSEMNVSTLELGDSALYLCASSRRDGNSGANVLTFGAGSRLTVL.

This clonotype was picked up a small number of times. The chain links TRBV7-2 to TRBJ2-1, with TRBD2 matching over 13 bases. The CDR3 spans 15 residues. Germline loops: CDR1 SGHTA, CDR2 FQGNSA. V shed 5 bases, J shed 10 bases, and the junction held 8 bases outside the gene matches. CDR3 amino acids: CASSPPGLAGLEQFF. DNA of the CDR3: TGTGCCAGCAGCCCCCCGGGACTAGCGGGACTGGAGCAGTTCTTC.